These 29 T cell receptor beta chains share one sample of origin, sequenced in a study of blood T cell dynamics during melanoma immunotherapy. Time point described: pre-treatment baseline. Libraries were prepared by immunoSEQ multiplex PCR; TCRdb keeps only in-frame clonotypes and omits some of them. The table has roughly 22,000 clones, 87% seen once. Specimen: blood, collected from a patient treated with checkpoint blockade. These receptors originate from a human donor with melanoma.

V usage is TRBV29-1 and J usage is TRBJ2-2; tentatively, D is TRBD2 (5 bases). Per germline, CDR1 SQVTM and CDR2 ANQGSEA. This CDR3 contains 14 residues. Trimming shortened V by 1 base and J by 7 bases, and 13 bases separated the two germline ends. CDR3 protein: CSVEVTGVGGELFF. Written as DNA, the CDR3 is TGCAGCGTTGAAGTCACCGGGGTGGGCGGGGAGCTGTTTTTT.

The J gene is TRBJ2-7, the V gene TRBV25-1, with 8 bases identical to TRBD2. Per germline, CDR1 MGHDK and CDR2 SYGVNS. V was pared by 8 bases and J by 5 bases, with 8 bases of the junction left unmatched. CDR3 length equals 13 residues. The CDR3 sequence is CASEEAGDHEQYF. The DNA for the CDR3 is TGTGCCAGCGAAGAAGCGGGAGATCACGAGCAGTACTTC.

This chain uses TRBV19 with TRBJ1-5, with a possible D match to TRBD1 (5 bases). Germline CDR1 is LNHDA and CDR2 is SQIVND (reference sequence). CDR3 length: 17 amino acids. CDR3 region: CAETRQGKIRSNQPQHF. CDR3 in DNA: TGTGCAGAAACCCGGCAGGGTAAGATTCGGAGCAATCAGCCCCAGCATTTT.

The V gene is TRBV18, the J gene TRBJ2-1; D is ambiguous. V lost 1 base to trimming and J lost 9 bases, with 10 bases between them. CDR3 length: 13 amino acids. The germline V gene has CDR1 KGHSH and CDR2 LQKENI. CDR3 protein: CASSPQPVGEQFF. The CDR3 nucleotides read TGTGCCAGCTCACCACAACCGGTGGGTGAGCAGTTCTTC.

The rearrangement links TRBV5-1 to TRBJ1-6; a weak D match, TRBD1 (6 bases). The CDR3 runs to 15 residues. V lost 4 bases to trimming and J lost 7 bases, with 15 bases between them. Germline assignment: CDR1 SGHRS and CDR2 YFSETQ. The CDR3 region is CASSLRQDSNSPLHF. CDR3 bases: TGCGCCAGCAGCCTTCGACAGGATTCCAATTCACCCCTCCACTTT.

V gene TRBV5-6 combines with J gene TRBJ1-3, with 10 bases identical to TRBD1. The CDR3 length is 15 residues. Germline-derived CDR1 and CDR2 are SGHDT and YYEEEE. V was clipped by 4 bases and J by 7 bases; unmatched bases: 8. The CDR3 DNA reads as TGTGCCAGCAGCGACCTCGGACAGGGGGTTAACACCATATATTTT. Its translation is CASSDLGQGVNTIYF.

This chain links TRBV25-1 with TRBJ1-6; unclear D gene. Germline V gene lookup returns CDR1 MGHDK and CDR2 SYGVNS. V dropped 3 bases and J dropped 1 base, with 4 bases sitting between them. The CDR3 covers 14 residues. CDR3: CASSEASYNSPLHF. The CDR3, as DNA: TGTGCCAGCAGTGAGGCGTCCTATAATTCACCCCTCCACTTT.

This sequence joins TRBV18 and TRBJ2-6; 13 bases are shared with TRBD2. Germline values: CDR1 KGHSH, CDR2 LQKENI. J was trimmed by 0 bases and V by 4 bases; bases with no gene match: 9. CDR3 size: 20 residues. DNA for the CDR3: TGTGCCAGCTCACAACGACTAGCGGGAGGCCCTAACTCTGGGGCCAACGTCCTGACTTTC. It is translated as CASSQRLAGGPNSGANVLTF.

This clone came up once. V is TRBV5-6 and J is TRBJ2-3, with 11 positions matching TRBD2. The CDR3 is 15 amino acids. Per the germline V gene, CDR1 is SGHDT and CDR2 is YYEEEE. With 5 bases clipped from V and 6 bases from J, the junction kept 8 bases outside the gene matches. DNA for the CDR3: TGTGCCAGCAGGGGGGGACTAGCGGCAGTGGATACGCAGTATTTT. Its protein product is CASRGGLAAVDTQYF.

The chain links TRBV11-2 to TRBJ2-2; 7 bases map to TRBD2. The germline CDR1 and CDR2 sequences are SGHAT and FQNNGV. J gave up 6 bases and V 0 bases, and 19 bases lay outside the gene matches. This CDR3 is 20 amino acids long. DNA for the CDR3: TGTGCCAGCAGCTTAGATAATCTTGCTGTAGGCGGGAGATTGGCCGGGGAGCTGTTTTTT. It translates to CASSLDNLAVGGRLAGELFF.

The chain uses TRBV4-1 and TRBJ2-7; 7 positions agree with TRBD1. CDR1 and CDR2 (germline): MGHRA, YSYEKL. With V trimmed by 0 bases and J by 3 bases, 5 bases remained unmatched. The CDR3 loop spans 15 amino acids. CDR3 DNA sequence: TGCGCCAGCAGCCAAGAGAGACAGGGACGCTACGAGCAGTACTTC. Its protein is CASSQERQGRYEQYF.

CDR3 residues: CASSSPAGGAGELFF. The CDR3 bases are TGTGCCAGCAGTTCACCGGCGGGGGGGGCCGGGGAGCTGTTTTTT. The rearrangement uses TRBV28 and TRBJ2-2, with 9 bases that match TRBD2. This CDR3 has 15 residues. Trimming took 4 bases from V and 6 from J; bases not matched to a gene: 6. Germline lookup yields CDR1 MDHEN and CDR2 SYDVKM.

The V call is TRBV6-5, the J call TRBJ1-2; D might be TRBD1 (5 bases). The germline V and J ends were trimmed by 2 bases and 4 bases, with 11 bases remaining between them. The CDR3 covers 14 residues. Germline CDR1 and CDR2: MNHEY and SVGAGI. CDR3 region: CASSYKGLIYGYTF. As DNA, the CDR3 is TGTGCCAGCAGTTACAAGGGGTTGATCTATGGCTACACCTTC.

The V and J genes are TRBV2 and TRBJ2-1; 11 positions agree with TRBD2. This CDR3 contains 16 residues. Germline V gene lookup returns CDR1 SNHLY and CDR2 FYNNEI. V shed 8 bases, J shed 0 bases, and the junction held 6 bases outside the gene matches. The CDR3 bases are TGTGCCAGCCGGACTAGCGGGCTTTACTCCTACAATGAGCAGTTCTTC. It specifies CASRTSGLYSYNEQFF.

This rearrangement joins TRBV4-2 to TRBJ1-2, with D unresolved. V was pared by 4 bases and J by 3 bases, with 15 bases between. CDR1 LGHNA and CDR2 YNFKEQ come from the germline V gene. The CDR3 consists of 15 residues. CDR3 amino acids: CASSLEGGQYYGYTF. The CDR3 nucleotides read TGTGCCAGCAGCCTAGAAGGTGGGCAGTACTATGGCTACACCTTC.

The chain has TRBV7-6 and TRBJ2-6; D is unresolved. Trimming left V 2 bases short and J 0 bases short, with 11 bases between. Per germline, CDR1 SGHVS and CDR2 FNYEAQ. The CDR3 is made up of 17 amino acids. The CDR3 bases are TGTGCCAGCAGCTTACGTGGCGACCCCTCTGGGGCCAACGTCCTGACTTTC. Translation: CASSLRGDPSGANVLTF.

The chain recombines TRBV9 with TRBJ1-2; 8 nucleotides line up with TRBD1. Germline assignment: CDR1 SGDLS and CDR2 YYNGEE. This CDR3 is built from 16 residues. Germline trimming cut 4 bases from V and 9 bases from J; bases unmatched to any gene: 17. The CDR3 DNA follows: TGTGCCAGCAGCTCGAGTCAGGACAGGGCGTCGCGGAGCTACACCTTC. Translating it yields CASSSSQDRASRSYTF.

The chain recombines TRBV5-1 with TRBJ2-7, with D perhaps TRBD1 or TRBD2 (5 bases each). The CDR3 loop spans 16 amino acids. V lost 2 bases to trimming and J lost 2 bases, with 17 bases between them. Germline loops: CDR1 SGHRS, CDR2 YFSETQ. Here the CDR3 reads CASSFDTSGRPYEQYF. The DNA of the CDR3 is TGCGCCAGCAGCTTCGATACTTCGGGGCGACCCTACGAGCAGTACTTC.

This chain connects TRBV9 to TRBJ2-5; 10 bases match TRBD2. The CDR3 loop spans 15 amino acids. CDR1 and CDR2 from the germline V gene are SGDLS and YYNGEE. J gave up 8 bases and V 4 bases, and 11 bases lay outside the gene matches. The CDR3 bases are TGTGCCAGCAGCTCCCGAGGGACTAGCGTTGCTACCCAGTACTTC. This translates into CASSSRGTSVATQYF.

This chain connects TRBV7-6 to TRBJ2-1; 9 nucleotides align to TRBD2. The CDR3 has 16 residues. Germline V gene data show CDR1 as SGHVS and CDR2 as FNYEAQ. The V segment lost 4 bases and the J segment 8 bases; nucleotides outside the gene matches: 12. CDR3 sequence (DNA): TGTGCCAGCAGCTCCTCGGGTATGCTAGCGGGGTATGAGCAGTTCTTC. It is translated as CASSSSGMLAGYEQFF.

The V call is TRBV6-1, the J call TRBJ2-5, with D perhaps TRBD1 (5 bases). The CDR3 runs to 13 residues. Germline V gene lookup returns CDR1 MNHNS and CDR2 SASEGT. Trimming took 9 bases from V and 1 from J, leaving 12 bases between them. The CDR3 is CASAGSTQETQYF. The DNA for the CDR3 is TGTGCCAGTGCAGGGTCTACCCAAGAGACCCAGTACTTC.

The rearrangement joins TRBV11-2 to TRBJ1-1; 9 nucleotides agree with TRBD1. The CDR3 sequence is 15 residues long. Germline V gives CDR1 SGHAT, CDR2 FQNNGV. The ends lost 5 bases at V and 2 bases at J; junction bases unmatched: 6. The CDR3 DNA follows: TGTGCCAGCAGCGACTACAGGGGGCTCAACACTGAAGCTTTCTTT. Its translation is CASSDYRGLNTEAFF.

The chain's CDR3 is CASANPGGIHEQYF. CDR3 DNA sequence: TGTGCCAGCGCAAACCCGGGAGGGATCCACGAGCAGTACTTC. J is TRBJ2-7 and V is TRBV28; 8 bases are a match to TRBD2. V shed 8 bases, J shed 5 bases, and the junction held 11 bases outside the gene matches. This CDR3 comprises 14 residues. CDR1 is MDHEN and CDR2 is SYDVKM in the germline V gene.

The genes are TRBV19 and TRBJ2-1; TRBD2 matches at 10 bases. Per the germline V gene, CDR1 is LNHDA and CDR2 is SQIVND (reference sequence). The J segment lost 4 bases and the V segment lost 1 base, leaving 7 bases of the junction unmatched. This CDR3 is built from 17 residues. CDR3 region: CASSIGTSGRFYNEQFF. In DNA, the CDR3 is TGTGCCAGTAGTATAGGGACTAGCGGACGATTTTACAATGAGCAGTTCTTC.

V gene TRBV6-1 combines with J gene TRBJ2-7; D not resolved. Trimming cost V 4 bases and J 2 bases, with 9 bases left between them. The V gene's germline CDR1 is MNHNS and CDR2 SASEGT. This CDR3 is 13 amino acids long. CDR3 nucleotide sequence: TGTGCCAGCAGTGTAGGTCAGGCCTACGAGCAGTACTTC. Its protein product is CASSVGQAYEQYF.

This clone appeared once. This chain uses TRBV6-5 with TRBJ1-4; perhaps TRBD1 as D (5 bases). The length of the CDR3 is 13 residues. Deletions cut 10 bases from V and 3 bases from J, with 12 bases between. Looked up from germline, CDR1 is MNHEY and CDR2 is SVGAGI. DNA of the CDR3: TGTGCCACCCGTCGGGACCCTAATGAAAAACTGTTTTTT. Encoded protein: CATRRDPNEKLFF.

This chain joins TRBV28 and TRBJ1-1; 7 bases are shared with TRBD1. Germline CDR1 reads MDHEN; CDR2 reads SYDVKM. The CDR3 sequence is 14 residues long. V shed 4 bases and J 5 bases; nucleotides not matched to a gene: 7. In DNA form, the CDR3 reads TGTGCCAGCAGTTCAACCGGGACAGAGACTGAAGCTTTCTTT. This gives the protein CASSSTGTETEAFF. Full variable domain (outside the CDR3, taken from reference TRBV28 and TRBJ1-1): DVKVTQSSRYLVKRTGEKVFLECVQDMDHENMFWYRQDPGLGLRLIYFSYDVKMKEKGDIPEGYSVSREKKERFSLILESASTNQTSMYLCASSSTGTETEAFFGQGTRLTVV.

V and J are TRBV4-2 and TRBJ2-5, with 8 bases fitting TRBD1. J was trimmed by 5 bases and V by 0 bases; bases with no gene match: 5. Germline CDR1 LGHNA, CDR2 YNFKEQ. This CDR3 region has 15 residues. The CDR3 loop is CASSQDPAGGETQYF. CDR3 DNA: TGTGCCAGCAGCCAAGATCCGGCAGGGGGCGAGACCCAGTACTTC.

The rearrangement uses TRBV28 and TRBJ2-2; 9 positions agree with TRBD2. The germline V gene encodes CDR1 MDHEN and CDR2 SYDVKM. The CDR3 contains 15 residues. Trimming removed 3 bases from V and 7 bases from J; junction bases left unmatched: 6. CDR3 in amino acids: CASSFGGRESGELFF. Here the CDR3 DNA reads TGTGCCAGCAGTTTCGGCGGGAGGGAGAGCGGGGAGCTGTTTTTT.